This T cell receptor (beta chain) was captured in a study of blood T cell repertoires in COVID-19. In its sample, this clone was seen once. The CDR3 length is 16 residues. CDR1 and CDR2 (germline): MNHEY, SMNVEV (reference sequence). V shed 1 base, J shed 1 base, and the junction held 6 bases outside the gene matches. Data came from immunoSEQ multiplex PCR; TCRdb stores just in-frame clones and leaves some out. Of 350,000 to 400,000 clones in the sample, nearly 90% were seen once. J is TRBJ2-5 and V is TRBV27; 7 positions match TRBD2. Sample: PBMCs or T cells enriched from blood (not recorded which). This receptor was identified in a woman aged 25-40 years who had recovered from COVID-19. The CDR3 reads CASSLFQGGPQETQYF. CDR3 in DNA: TGTGCCAGCAGTTTATTCCAGGGAGGGCCCCAAGAGACCCAGTACTTC.